A single sample gave rise to the 9 T cell receptor beta chains below, sequenced in a study of blood T cell repertoires in COVID-19. The protocol was immunoSEQ multiplex PCR, while the TCRdb copy is restricted to in-frame clones and leaves out a portion. The sample lists approximately 100,000 clones; about 64% were seen once. The specimen sequenced was peripheral blood. Receptors were obtained from a human donor with acute or convalescent COVID-19. The donor label of this sample is uncertain.

The V and J genes are TRBV5-4 and TRBJ1-1; D call uncertain. Per germline, CDR1 SGHNT and CDR2 YYREEE (reference sequence). The CDR3 consists of 13 residues. V lost 0 bases and J lost 5, with 8 bases in between. DNA of the CDR3: TGTGCCAGCAGCTTGGGAGGTGGAACTGAAGCTTTCTTT. Translating gives CASSLGGGTEAFF.

The chain has TRBV19 and TRBJ1-5; 8 bases align to TRBD1. There are 12 residues in the CDR3. Looked up from germline, CDR1 is LNHDA and CDR2 is SQIVND (reference sequence). The ends lost 5 bases at V and 6 bases at J; junction bases unmatched: 0. The CDR3 loop is CASSQGAQPQHF. The CDR3 coding sequence is TGTGCCAGTAGTCAGGGGGCTCAGCCCCAGCATTTT.

The chain recombines TRBV4-2 with TRBJ1-2, with 9 bases identical to TRBD1. Germline CDR1 reads LGHNA; CDR2 reads YNFKEQ. J gave up 7 bases and V 0 bases, and 6 bases lay outside the gene matches. The CDR3 has 15 residues. The CDR3 region has the DNA TGTGCCAGCAGCCAAGATTTACAGGGGGCGCGTGGCTACACCTTC. Its protein product is CASSQDLQGARGYTF.

This clone was found many times. The chain is built from TRBV29-1 and TRBJ2-5, with 8 bases matching TRBD2. Germline CDR1 SQVTM, CDR2 ANQGSEA. V shed 4 bases and J 4 bases; nucleotides not matched to a gene: 2. There are 12 residues in the CDR3. In DNA form, the CDR3 reads TGCAGCGTTGTCACTAGCGGAGAGACCCAGTACTTC. Translating it yields CSVVTSGETQYF.

This chain connects TRBV7-9 to TRBJ2-3; 10 positions match TRBD2. The CDR3 is 17 residues long. V shed 5 bases, J shed 10 bases, and the junction held 18 bases outside the gene matches. The germline V gene encodes CDR1 SEHNR and CDR2 FQNEAQ (reference sequence). The CDR3 is CASSPLLIAGGLSPQYF. CDR3 DNA sequence: TGTGCCAGCAGCCCCCTACTCATAGCGGGGGGCCTTTCTCCGCAGTATTTT.

This chain links TRBV30 with TRBJ1-1, with D possibly matching TRBD1 (6 bases). The CDR3 consists of 16 residues. Germline CDR1 and CDR2: GTSNPN and SVGIG (reference sequence). V lost 0 bases, J lost 2 bases, and 16 bases lay in between. CDR3 nucleotide sequence: TGTGCCTGGAGTGTCCGGGGGGGCGGGGGAAACACTGAAGCTTTCTTT. This translates into CAWSVRGGGGNTEAFF.

V gene TRBV28 combines with J gene TRBJ1-5, with 10 bases lining up with TRBD1. Germline CDR1 is MDHEN and CDR2 is SYDVKM. This CDR3 is 16 amino acids long. The V and J ends lost 2 bases and 6 bases, in that order; junction bases with no gene match: 7. The CDR3: CASSLRTGGRGQPQHF. The CDR3 DNA is TGTGCCAGCAGTTTAAGGACAGGGGGTAGGGGTCAGCCCCAGCATTTT.

There are many counts of this clone. This rearrangement joins TRBV7-2 to TRBJ2-7; TRBD2 is a possible D gene (7 bases). Trimming took off 2 bases at V and 0 bases at J, with 11 bases between the two ends. The CDR3 is made up of 15 amino acids. Germline V gene data show CDR1 as SGHTA and CDR2 as FQGNSA. CDR3 in DNA: TGTGCCAGCAGCTTATCGGGGGGCGACTCCTACGAGCAGTACTTC. It translates to CASSLSGGDSYEQYF.

This clone was seen only once. The gene calls are TRBV7-2 and TRBJ2-6; D is undetermined. The CDR3 runs to 15 residues. Germline CDR1 SGHTA, CDR2 FQGNSA. Deletions cut 3 bases from V and 1 base from J, with 7 bases between. CDR3 sequence (DNA): TGTGCCAGCAGCTTCTCTCGGTCTGGGGCCAACGTCCTGACTTTC. Amino acid sequence: CASSFSRSGANVLTF.